The 24 T cell receptor beta chains listed next were all sequenced from one sample in a study of shared clonotypes between healthy human individuals. Data came from immunoSEQ multiplex PCR; TCRdb stores just in-frame clones and leaves some out. The data contain around 940,000 clones, more than 75% of them singletons. Material for sequencing was memory CD4+ T cells sorted from blood. Subset of the sample: CD45RA-negative fraction. Receptors originate from a man between 18 and 29 years old in good health.

In DNA, the CDR3 is TGTGCCAGTAGTATAAGCGGGGGCCCTACCTACGAGCAGTACTTC. Amino acids: CASSISGGPTYEQYF. V is TRBV19 and J is TRBJ2-7; TRBD2 matches 8 bases. V dropped 2 bases and J dropped 2; count of bases not matched to a gene: 5. Germline V CDR1 and CDR2: LNHDA, SQIVND (reference sequence). CDR3 size: 15 residues.

As for this clone: A read error is possible here, since a much larger clone lies one base away. The rearrangement uses TRBV5-5 and TRBJ1-1, with D unresolved. The CDR3 length is 13 residues. Germline V CDR1 and CDR2: SGHKS, YYEKEE (reference sequence). Trimming took 0 bases from V and 4 from J, leaving 7 bases between them. The CDR3 spells CASSLGHSTEAFF. The CDR3 nucleotides are TGTGCCAGCAGCTTGGGACATTCCACTGAAGCTTTCTTT.

V gene TRBV29-1 combines with J gene TRBJ2-5; D is ambiguous. The CDR3 length is 11 residues. CDR1 and CDR2 from the germline V gene are SQVTM and ANQGSEA. Between the trimmed V and J ends, which lost 4 bases and 2 bases, there was a span of 5 bases. CDR3 sequence reads: CSVALQETQYF. DNA of the CDR3: TGCAGCGTTGCCTTACAAGAGACCCAGTACTTC.

This clone was seen just once. At one end, the junction sequence differs from germline, possibly due to a read error. This chain connects TRBV2 to TRBJ1-3; D is possibly TRBD1 (6 bases). CDR1 is SNHLY and CDR2 is FYNNEI in the germline V gene. The CDR3 has 14 residues. This CDR3 reads CASREGGFRNTIYF. The CDR3 nucleotides are TGTGCCAGCCGTGAGGGGGGTTTTCGAAACACCATATATTTT.

The J gene is TRBJ2-4, the V gene TRBV19, with a weak D call TRBD1 (5 bases). Per germline, CDR1 LNHDA and CDR2 SQIVND (reference sequence). Trimming took 2 bases from V and 1 from J, leaving 18 bases between them. There are 18 residues in the CDR3. The CDR3 coding sequence is TGTGCCAGTAGTATAAACCCCCAGACAGTTAAGGCCAAAAACATTCAGTACTTC. Residues: CASSINPQTVKAKNIQYF.

This chain links TRBV11-2 with TRBJ1-2; D gene uncertain. The CDR3 contains 14 residues. The germline V and J ends were trimmed by 5 bases and 0 bases, with 10 bases remaining between them. The V gene's germline CDR1 is SGHAT and CDR2 FQNNGV. The CDR3: CASSPRDSNYGYTF. CDR3 bases: TGTGCCAGCAGCCCGAGAGACTCTAACTATGGCTACACCTTC.

The genes are TRBV10-3 and TRBJ2-1; 16 nucleotides align to TRBD2. Trimming at V came to 6 bases and at J to 9 bases, leaving 5 bases not matched to a gene. This CDR3 has 15 amino acids. Germline V gene lookup returns CDR1 ENHRY and CDR2 SYGVKD. For the CDR3, the DNA is TGTGCCATCAGAGGGACTAGCGGGAGGGATCTTGAGCAGTTCTTC. Its protein product is CAIRGTSGRDLEQFF.

The gene calls are TRBV29-1 and TRBJ2-5; perhaps TRBD1 as D (6 bases). Germline V lookup: CDR1 SQVTM, CDR2 ANQGSEA. Trimming left V 1 base short and J 4 bases short, with 10 bases between. The CDR3 length is 13 residues. The CDR3 DNA reads as TGCAGCGTTGAAGTCGGCAGGGGAGAGACCCAGTACTTC. It encodes CSVEVGRGETQYF.

A few counts support this clone. This chain uses TRBV28 with TRBJ1-5; D remains ambiguous. The germline V gene encodes CDR1 MDHEN and CDR2 SYDVKM. The CDR3 has 14 residues. The germline V and J ends were trimmed by 5 bases and 1 base, with 9 bases remaining between them. As DNA, the CDR3 is TGTGCCAGCAGTCCCTCTGACAGCAATCAGCCCCAGCATTTT. Translating gives CASSPSDSNQPQHF.

As regards this clone: The sample holds other DNA sequences that translate to the same CDR3. The chain uses TRBV7-9 and TRBJ2-1; D gene ambiguous. The V gene lost 1 base and the J gene lost 7 bases, with 2 bases spanning the gap. The CDR3 extends over 11 amino acids. Looked up from germline, CDR1 is SEHNR and CDR2 is FQNEAQ (reference sequence). In DNA, the CDR3 is TGTGCCAGCAGCTTAGTAAATGAGCAGTTCTTC. Protein: CASSLVNEQFF.

This clone was observed a few times. The sample contains more than one DNA sequence encoding this CDR3. The V call is TRBV29-1, the J call TRBJ2-2; D is uncertain. Germline lookup yields CDR1 SQVTM and CDR2 ANQGSEA. The CDR3 is made up of 11 amino acids. The V gene lost 4 bases and the J gene lost 5 bases, with 5 bases spanning the gap. The CDR3: CSVGGTGELFF. Here the CDR3 DNA reads TGCAGCGTTGGTGGGACCGGGGAGCTGTTTTTT.

The chain employs TRBV2 and TRBJ1-1; D unresolved. Germline V gene data show CDR1 as SNHLY and CDR2 as FYNNEI. With 2 bases removed from V and 8 bases from J, the gap between germline ends came to 12 bases. The CDR3 contains 13 residues. CDR3 in amino acids: CASSERGFGEAFF. For the CDR3, the DNA is TGTGCCAGCAGTGAACGGGGTTTTGGGGAAGCTTTCTTT.

The chain employs TRBV28 and TRBJ2-5, with 15 bases fitting TRBD2. V gave up 5 bases and J gave up 2 bases; unmatched junction bases: 3. CDR3 length equals 16 residues. Germline V gene data show CDR1 as MDHEN and CDR2 as SYDVKM. The CDR3 reads CASSGLAGGAQETQYF. The CDR3 nucleotides read TGTGCCAGCAGTGGACTAGCGGGGGGGGCGCAAGAGACCCAGTACTTC.

The sample holds one count of this clone. The chain joins TRBV4-3 to TRBJ1-1; D is ambiguous. CDR3 length: 17 amino acids. The germline V gene has CDR1 LGHNA and CDR2 YSLEER. With 4 bases removed from V and 3 bases from J, the gap between germline ends came to 21 bases. The CDR3 region has the DNA TGCGCCAGCAGCCCCCGGGGAGCCTCAACGGGAGACACTGAAGCTTTCTTT. Amino acid sequence: CASSPRGASTGDTEAFF.

This chain links TRBV11-3 with TRBJ2-7; D ambiguous. CDR1 and CDR2 from the germline V gene are SGHNT and YENEEA. The CDR3 length is 13 residues. Trimming cost V 5 bases and J 0 bases, with 8 bases left between them. This chain's CDR3 is CASSQRSSYEQYF. The CDR3 DNA reads TGTGCCAGCAGCCAGAGGAGCTCCTACGAGCAGTACTTC.

The chain combines TRBV9 with TRBJ1-2, with a tentative D call TRBD1 (5 bases). There are 15 residues in the CDR3. The germline gives CDR1 SGDLS, CDR2 YYNGEE. V was pared by 4 bases and J by 6 bases, with 19 bases between. CDR3 in DNA: TGTGCCAGCAGCACCAGTCCGGGGGGAGAAGATGGCTACACCTTC. It specifies CASSTSPGGEDGYTF.

This clone was picked up a small number of times. The chain links TRBV13 to TRBJ2-5; D ambiguous. Germline loops: CDR1 PRHDT, CDR2 FYEKMQ (reference sequence). Trimming shortened V by 5 bases and J by 1 base, and 5 bases separated the two germline ends. The CDR3 has 12 residues. CDR3 loop: CASSILQETQYF. In nucleotides, the CDR3 is TGTGCCAGCAGCATCCTCCAAGAGACCCAGTACTTC.

The genes are TRBV7-8 and TRBJ1-2; D is perhaps TRBD1 (5 bases). Trimming cost V 1 base and J 6 bases, with 15 bases left between them. The CDR3 sequence is 15 residues long. Per the germline V gene, CDR1 is SGHVS and CDR2 is FQNEAQ. DNA for the CDR3: TGTGCCAGCAGCTTAGGTGCGGGGGAATGGCATGGCTACACCTTC. It translates to CASSLGAGEWHGYTF.

This clone was seen only once. The chain employs TRBV7-2 and TRBJ1-6; tentatively, D is TRBD1 (5 bases). CDR3 length: 14 amino acids. The germline V gene has CDR1 SGHTA and CDR2 FQGNSA. The V end was cut by 5 bases, the J end by 10 bases, with 15 bases between. The CDR3 DNA follows: TGTGCCAGCAGCCCTCAGGGAGAACGGTCACCCCTCCACTTT. Translation gives CASSPQGERSPLHF.

The chain combines TRBV6-5 with TRBJ1-2, with D possibly matching TRBD1 (5 bases). CDR3 size: 14 residues. Germline V gene sequence: CDR1 MNHEY, CDR2 SVGAGI. Trimming left V 0 bases short and J 8 bases short, with 13 bases between. CDR3 in DNA: TGTGCCAGCAGTTACTCGAAGTCTGGGGGAGGCTACACCTTC. Amino acid sequence: CASSYSKSGGGYTF.

This clone was observed a single time. The CDR3 sequence: CSVEDRLTYTF. The DNA of the CDR3 is TGCAGCGTTGAAGATCGGCTTACCTACACCTTC. This chain joins TRBV29-1 and TRBJ1-2; D is uncertain. Germline loops: CDR1 SQVTM, CDR2 ANQGSEA. The ends were cut back, 0 bases at V and 10 bases at J, with 9 bases in the middle. This CDR3 has 11 amino acids.

This chain uses TRBV4-3 with TRBJ1-2; D unclear. The CDR3 loop spans 14 amino acids. CDR1 LGHNA and CDR2 YSLEER come from the germline V gene. The V end lost 0 bases, the J end lost 4 bases, and 9 bases lay between the germline ends. The CDR3 coding sequence is TGCGCCAGCAGCCAAGATGGGCAGCCCTATGGCTACACCTTC. This codes for CASSQDGQPYGYTF.

This clone occurred once. The chain recombines TRBV28 with TRBJ1-2; D unclear. Trimming pared 6 bases from V and 3 bases from J, leaving 11 bases between. Germline V CDR1 and CDR2: MDHEN, SYDVKM. The CDR3 runs to 13 residues. CDR3 sequence (DNA): TGTGCCAGCAGCAAAAGGGTCGACTATGGCTACACCTTC. It yields the protein CASSKRVDYGYTF.

The V gene is TRBV2, the J gene TRBJ2-2; 9 nucleotides align to TRBD1. Trimming removed 6 bases from V and 3 bases from J; junction bases left unmatched: 11. Looked up from germline, CDR1 is SNHLY and CDR2 is FYNNEI. CDR3 length: 17 amino acids. CDR3 residues: CASRELIQGAYTGELFF. CDR3 in DNA: TGTGCCAGCAGGGAACTTATACAGGGGGCTTACACCGGGGAGCTGTTTTTT.